These 10 T cell receptor beta chains originate from one sample sequenced in a study of blood T cells in healthy people across ages. Primed by a sample-barcoded 5' primer and a J-beta primer mix, a second PCR proceeded for about 7 to 11 cycles. TCRdb re-called the 5' RACE reads through MiXCR, storing one row per CDR3 protein. In the table there are around 940,000 distinct CDR3 sequences, about 51% of which are singletons. Sequencing used blood. These TCRs come from a woman between 55 and 75 years old in good health.

V usage is TRBV9 and J usage is TRBJ2-1; D is tentatively TRBD1 or TRBD2 (7 bases each). Trimming shortened V by 0 bases and J by 7 bases, and 17 bases separated the two germline ends. This CDR3 has 16 amino acids. Germline V gene lookup returns CDR1 SGDLS and CDR2 YYNGEE. CDR3 nucleotides: TGTGCCAGCAGCGTAGTGGCAGGGAGGGGGCTGAATGAGCAGTTCTTC. Translating it yields CASSVVAGRGLNEQFF.

This clonotype has only a few counts. J is TRBJ2-7 and V is TRBV29-1; 11 bases are a match to TRBD2. The V gene end was trimmed by 3 bases and the J gene end by 3 bases; junction bases not matched to a gene: 1. Germline CDR1 SQVTM, CDR2 ANQGSEA. The CDR3 contains 13 residues. The CDR3 region is CSVDTSGSYEQYF. Here the CDR3 DNA reads TGCAGCGTTGATACTAGCGGGAGCTACGAGCAGTACTTC.

To note about this clonotype: One end of the junction varies from germline; a read error may be responsible. The chain carries TRBV4-3 and TRBJ2-4; the D gene is possibly TRBD2 (6 bases). The better agreement between TRBJ2-1 and the DNA end casts doubt on the J call. The germline gives CDR1 LGHNA, CDR2 YSLEER. This CDR3 has 16 residues. CDR3 sequence: CASSQAELASYKEQFF. The CDR3 nucleotides are TGCGCCAGCAGCCAAGCTGAACTAGCATCCTACAAGGAGCAGTTCTTC.

This clonotype has only one observation. The rearrangement joins TRBV27 to TRBJ2-5, with D possibly matching TRBD2 (5 bases). Germline loops: CDR1 MNHEY, CDR2 SMNVEV (reference sequence). V dropped 7 bases and J dropped 11 bases, with 26 bases sitting between them. The CDR3 is 15 residues long. The CDR3 sequence: CASTTIGSGNREQYF. CDR3 DNA: TGTGCCAGCACCACCATTGGGAGTGGGAATAGAGAGCAGTACTTC.

This sequence joins TRBV6-2 or TRBV6-3 and TRBJ2-5; TRBD2 agrees at 11 bases. Germline V gene lookup returns CDR1 MNHEY and CDR2 SVGEGT. V was clipped by 3 bases and J by 13 bases; unmatched bases: 16. This CDR3 comprises 16 residues. The CDR3 sequence is CASSYSGRAAANERYF. The CDR3, as DNA: TGTGCCAGCAGTTATAGCGGGAGGGCTGCGGCGAACGAGCGGTACTTC.

J is TRBJ2-7 and V is TRBV11-2; D call uncertain. Trimming took off 1 base at V and 6 bases at J, with 10 bases between the two ends. The CDR3 sequence is 13 residues long. The germline CDR1 and CDR2 sequences are SGHAT and FQNNGV. The CDR3 DNA reads TGTGCCAGCAGCTTAGGACCCAAGCTCGAGCAGTACTTC. This encodes CASSLGPKLEQYF.

The chain links TRBV28 to TRBJ2-2; 8 bases agree with TRBD1. Losses at the gene ends were 5 bases for V and 5 bases for J; bases not matched to a gene: 10. CDR3 size: 16 residues. Per the germline V gene, CDR1 is MDHEN and CDR2 is SYDVKM. DNA of the CDR3: TGTGCCAGCAGTCCAGGGGGCGGGGCGCGGACCGGGGAGCTGTTTTTT. The encoded protein is CASSPGGGARTGELFF.

This chain uses TRBV7-2 with TRBJ2-3; D possibly uses TRBD1 or TRBD2 (6 bases each). This CDR3 is built from 16 residues. Germline V CDR1 and CDR2: SGHTA, FQGNSA. Trimming left V 5 bases short and J 4 bases short, with 19 bases between. CDR3 DNA: TGTGCCAGCAGCGCCAGGGGCGGGACTTGGGCAGATACGCAGTATTTT. It encodes CASSARGGTWADTQYF.

This clonotype was counted only a few times. The chain has TRBV20-1 and TRBJ2-4; no firm D call. Looked up from germline, CDR1 is DFQATT and CDR2 is SNEGSKA (reference sequence). With 5 bases removed from V and 8 bases from J, the gap between germline ends came to 7 bases. This CDR3 spans 10 amino acids. CDR3 in amino acids: CSAEQYIQYF. The CDR3 region has the DNA TGCAGTGCTGAACAGTACATTCAGTACTTC.

The gene calls are TRBV13 and TRBJ1-4, with TRBD1 matching over 9 bases. V was clipped by 6 bases and J by 8 bases; unmatched bases: 7. CDR1 PRHDT and CDR2 FYEKMQ come from the germline V gene (reference sequence). This CDR3 has 14 amino acids. CDR3: CASSRRQGGEKLFF. The CDR3 DNA reads as TGTGCCAGCAGTAGGCGACAGGGGGGAGAAAAACTGTTTTTT.